The clone carrying this T cell receptor (beta chain) was observed a handful of times. This specimen belongs to a study of T-cell reconstitution after alpha-beta-depleted transplantation in children. For TCRbeta, the library was prepared with unique molecular identifiers. Each CDR3 protein is one row after TCRdb ran MiXCR on the PCR reads. The data contain fewer than 550,000 distinct CDR3 sequences, around 9.9% of them singletons. Sequencing used PBMCs from the stem cell graft donor, obtained from the stem cell graft. The sequence came from a human donor who donated a stem cell graft to a child with acute myeloid leukemia.

CDR3 bases: TGTGCCAGCAGCTTAGCGCTGGGTATGAATTCACCCCTCCACTTT. Amino acids: CASSLALGMNSPLHF. This chain joins TRBV7-2 and TRBJ1-6, with D unresolved. V was trimmed by 0 bases and J by 7 bases, leaving 10 bases between them. CDR1 is SGHTA and CDR2 is FQGNSA in the germline V gene. The CDR3 runs to 15 residues.